The entry that follows covers one T cell receptor beta chain sequence. This entry is derived from a study of T cells expressing NK-cell markers. As for the study in general: It was from sorted CD3+CD56+NKG2C+, CD3+CD56+NKG2C- and CD3+CD56-NKG2C+ T cells that TCR beta repertoires came.

TCRdb re-called the 5' RACE reads and shows each CDR3 protein once, DNA omitted. The sample includes hundreds of thousands of distinct CDR3 sequences. Looked up from germline, CDR1 is SQVTM and CDR2 is ANQGSEA. The CDR3 runs 14 residues. This clonotype was obtained from a man aged 18-30 years in good health. What was sequenced was blood T cells: a sorted CD56 or NKG2C T cell subset, CD4+ or CD8+ T cells, or bulk PBMC T cells (not recorded which). The chain uses TRBV29-1 and TRBJ2-1. The CDR3: CSVADRNSYNEQFF.